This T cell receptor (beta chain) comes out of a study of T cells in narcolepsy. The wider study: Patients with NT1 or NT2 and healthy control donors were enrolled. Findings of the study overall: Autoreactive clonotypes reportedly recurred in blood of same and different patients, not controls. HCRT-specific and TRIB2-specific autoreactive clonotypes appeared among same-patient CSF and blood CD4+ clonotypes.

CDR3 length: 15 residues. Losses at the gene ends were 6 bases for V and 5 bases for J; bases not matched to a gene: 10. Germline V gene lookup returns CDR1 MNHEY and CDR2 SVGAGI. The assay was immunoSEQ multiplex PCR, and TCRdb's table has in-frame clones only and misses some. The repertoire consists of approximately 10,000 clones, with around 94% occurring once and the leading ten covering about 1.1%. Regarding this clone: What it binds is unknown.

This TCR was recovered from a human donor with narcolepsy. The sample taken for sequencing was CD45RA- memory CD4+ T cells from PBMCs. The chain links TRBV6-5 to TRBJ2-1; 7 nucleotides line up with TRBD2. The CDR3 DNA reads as TGTGCCAGCAGGACAGCGGGACTCGTCGACAATGAGCAGTTCTTC. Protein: CASRTAGLVDNEQFF.